Below are 10 T cell receptor beta chains sequenced from a single sample in a study of shared clonotypes between healthy human individuals. Terminally differentiated effector memory CD45RA+ cells were left out of the naive CD8 fraction, which was CD45RO-negative and positively selected for CCR7. The table came from immunoSEQ multiplex PCR; TCRdb's copy has only in-frame clones and leaves some out. The profile shows under 2,000,000 clones, about 95% of them singletons. Sequencing was carried out using naive CD8+ T cells sorted from blood. The receptors were sampled from a man between 18 and 35 years old in good health.

The chain joins TRBV27 to TRBJ1-5; 8 bases are shared with TRBD1. CDR1 is MNHEY, CDR2 SMNVEV, per germline (reference sequence). The CDR3 has 14 amino acids. The junction had 7 bases not matched to a gene; V was cut back by 0 bases and J by 12 bases. The CDR3 region is CASSLSVAQGDQHF. CDR3 DNA: TGTGCCAGCAGTTTATCCGTTGCACAGGGGGACCAGCATTTT.

The chain joins TRBV4-2 to TRBJ1-2; possible D gene TRBD1, 6 bases. This CDR3 spans 14 amino acids. V dropped 1 base and J dropped 8 bases, with 14 bases sitting between them. Looked up from germline, CDR1 is LGHNA and CDR2 is YNFKEQ. In DNA, the CDR3 is TGTGCCAGCAGCCAAGTACTGGCAGGGGAAGGCTACACCTTC. Translated: CASSQVLAGEGYTF.

The rearrangement links TRBV6-5 to TRBJ2-3; 9 bases match TRBD2. Per the germline V gene, CDR1 is MNHEY and CDR2 is SVGAGI. The CDR3 consists of 15 residues. V was pared by 4 bases and J by 0 bases, with 2 bases of the junction left unmatched. This CDR3 is CASSFGLASTDTQYF. The CDR3, as DNA: TGTGCCAGCAGTTTCGGACTAGCGAGCACAGATACGCAGTATTTT.

This chain's CDR3 is CASSDPLDRAGSPLHF. The CDR3 nucleotides are TGTGCCAGCAGTGACCCTCTGGACAGGGCCGGCTCACCCCTCCACTTT. This chain connects TRBV2 to TRBJ1-6, with 8 bases matching TRBD1. The CDR3 is made up of 16 amino acids. CDR1 and CDR2 (germline): SNHLY, FYNNEI. Unmatched junction bases numbered 11, after V lost 3 bases and J lost 10 bases.

This rearrangement joins TRBV2 to TRBJ1-5, with a possible D match to TRBD1 (5 bases). V gave up 2 bases and J gave up 8 bases, with 13 bases separating them. CDR1 and CDR2 (germline): SNHLY, FYNNEI. This CDR3 contains 14 residues. The CDR3 protein is CASSESWGVEPQHF. Written as DNA, the CDR3 is TGTGCCAGCAGTGAAAGTTGGGGGGTCGAGCCCCAGCATTTT.

In the case of this clone: The same CDR3 arises from other DNA sequences in this sample as well. CDR3 loop: CASSLAPSGYEQYF. In nucleotides, the CDR3 is TGTGCCAGCAGCTTAGCCCCTAGCGGCTACGAGCAGTACTTC. The rearrangement joins TRBV11-2 to TRBJ2-7, with 7 nucleotides matching TRBD2. The CDR3 has 14 amino acids. Germline values: CDR1 SGHAT, CDR2 FQNNGV. Trimming cost V 1 base and J 3 bases; bases outside gene matches: 3.

The chain joins TRBV28 to TRBJ2-5, with D possibly being TRBD2 (5 bases). V lost 6 bases and J lost 1, with 18 bases in between. From germline, CDR1 is MDHEN and CDR2 SYDVKM. The CDR3 extends over 16 amino acids. In DNA form, the CDR3 reads TGTGCCAGCAGCTCCCCCCACGGACTGGTCCAAGAGACCCAGTACTTC. Amino acid sequence: CASSSPHGLVQETQYF.

The V and J genes are TRBV27 and TRBJ2-1; D is perhaps TRBD2 (6 bases). Germline loops: CDR1 MNHEY, CDR2 SMNVEV (reference sequence). There are 16 residues in the CDR3. Trimming removed 2 bases at V and 0 bases at J, with 11 bases between. In nucleotides, the CDR3 is TGTGCCAGCAGTTTAGCGGGGCCGGGCTCCTACAATGAGCAGTTCTTC. This codes for CASSLAGPGSYNEQFF.

The chain recombines TRBV4-2 with TRBJ1-2; 7 bases align to TRBD1. Trimming took 4 bases from V and 8 from J; bases not matched to a gene: 16. Germline V gene lookup returns CDR1 LGHNA and CDR2 YNFKEQ. The CDR3 consists of 16 residues. For the CDR3, the DNA is TGTGCCAGCAGCCTAGTGGGGCCGACAGGGACTAGCGGCTACACCTTC. Translated: CASSLVGPTGTSGYTF.

The rearrangement links TRBV27 to TRBJ2-7; D ambiguous. Germline CDR1 and CDR2: MNHEY and SMNVEV (reference sequence). The CDR3 length is 14 residues. Trimming pared 2 bases from V and 0 bases from J, leaving 8 bases between. CDR3 residues: CASSLTWNSYEQYF. The DNA for the CDR3 is TGTGCCAGCAGTTTAACGTGGAACTCCTACGAGCAGTACTTC.